The 5 T cell receptor beta chains below all came from one sample that was sequenced in a study of blood T cell repertoires in COVID-19. TCRdb's table, derived via immunoSEQ multiplex PCR, lists solely in-frame clones and lacks some. Found here are almost 80,000 clones, approximately 78% of them singletons; the top ten hold around a third. The sample consisted of peripheral blood. The receptors stem from a woman in her 70s with acute or convalescent COVID-19.

CDR3 sequence: CASSLWGNRDRGRSGANVLTF. CDR3 in DNA: TGTGCCAGCAGCTTATGGGGTAATAGGGACAGGGGGCGTTCTGGGGCCAACGTCCTGACTTTC. The V gene is TRBV7-3, the J gene TRBJ2-6; 12 positions match TRBD1. Trimming took 2 bases from V and 1 from J; bases not matched to a gene: 12. The CDR3 is made up of 21 amino acids. Per the germline V gene, CDR1 is SGHTA and CDR2 is FQGTGA.

The chain employs TRBV9 and TRBJ2-5; 13 positions agree with TRBD2. Per germline, CDR1 SGDLS and CDR2 YYNGEE. This CDR3 spans 16 amino acids. Unmatched junction bases numbered 6, after V lost 3 bases and J lost 4 bases. The CDR3, as DNA: TGTGCCAGCAGCGGCGGACTAGCGGGAGTAGGAGAGACCCAGTACTTC. This codes for CASSGGLAGVGETQYF.

The chain couples TRBV5-1 to TRBJ2-3, with TRBD1 as a possible D gene (6 bases). The CDR3 covers 16 residues. The germline gives CDR1 SGHRS, CDR2 YFSETQ. Trimming removed 4 bases from V and 2 bases from J, with 17 bases in between. The CDR3 DNA sequence: TGCGCCAGCAGCCTACAGGGTGAATCACACACAGATACGCAGTATTTT. Translated, it gives CASSLQGESHTDTQYF. Looking up the rest from reference TRBV5-1 and TRBJ2-3 gives the full variable domain: KAGVTQTPRYLIKTRGQQVTLSCSPISGHRSVSWYQQTPGQGLQFLFEYFSETQRNKGNFPGRFSGRQFSNSRSEMNVSTLELGDSALYLCASSLQGESHTDTQYFGPGTRLTVL.

The chain recombines TRBV24-1 with TRBJ1-5; tentatively, D is TRBD1 (6 bases). The CDR3 runs to 16 residues. V lost 5 bases to trimming and J lost 0 bases, with 13 bases between them. Germline CDR1 and CDR2: KGHDR and SFDVKD. CDR3 coding DNA: TGTGCCACCAGTGTTGACAGGACAGATAGCAATCAGCCCCAGCATTTT. Translation gives CATSVDRTDSNQPQHF.

The chain joins TRBV19 to TRBJ1-6; 7 nucleotides line up with TRBD1. Germline-derived CDR1 and CDR2 are LNHDA and SQIVND (reference sequence). The CDR3 length is 15 residues. Unmatched junction bases numbered 9, after V lost 4 bases and J lost 9 bases. CDR3 nucleotide sequence: TGTGCCAGTAGTACTACAGGGGATGGAGGTTCACCCCTCCACTTT. Amino acid sequence: CASSTTGDGGSPLHF.